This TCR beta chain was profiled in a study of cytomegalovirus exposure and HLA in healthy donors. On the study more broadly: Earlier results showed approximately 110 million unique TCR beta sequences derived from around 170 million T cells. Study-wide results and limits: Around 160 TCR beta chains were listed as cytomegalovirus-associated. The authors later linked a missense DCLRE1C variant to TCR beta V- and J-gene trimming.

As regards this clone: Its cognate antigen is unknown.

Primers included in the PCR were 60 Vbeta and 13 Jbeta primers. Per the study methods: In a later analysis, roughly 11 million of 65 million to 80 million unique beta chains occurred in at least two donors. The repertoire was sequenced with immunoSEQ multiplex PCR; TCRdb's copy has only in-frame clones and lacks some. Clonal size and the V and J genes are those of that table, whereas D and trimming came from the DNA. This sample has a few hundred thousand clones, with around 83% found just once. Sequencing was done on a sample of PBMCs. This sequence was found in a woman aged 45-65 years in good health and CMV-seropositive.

The chain's CDR3 is CSVASQGALGYTF. CDR3 in DNA: TGCAGCGTTGCTAGTCAGGGGGCGCTAGGCTACACCTTC. The J gene is TRBJ1-2, the V gene TRBV29-1; 8 bases are a match to TRBD1. Germline V CDR1 and CDR2: SQVTM, ANQGSEA. V dropped 4 bases and J dropped 8; count of bases not matched to a gene: 9. This CDR3 is built from 13 residues. Supplemented by reference TRBV29-1 and TRBJ1-2, the full variable domain reads SAVISQKPSRDICQRGTSLTIQCQVDSQVTMMFWYRQQPGQSLTLIATANQGSEATYESGFVIDKFPISRPNLTFSTLTVSNMSPEDSSIYLCSVASQGALGYTFGSGTRLTVV.